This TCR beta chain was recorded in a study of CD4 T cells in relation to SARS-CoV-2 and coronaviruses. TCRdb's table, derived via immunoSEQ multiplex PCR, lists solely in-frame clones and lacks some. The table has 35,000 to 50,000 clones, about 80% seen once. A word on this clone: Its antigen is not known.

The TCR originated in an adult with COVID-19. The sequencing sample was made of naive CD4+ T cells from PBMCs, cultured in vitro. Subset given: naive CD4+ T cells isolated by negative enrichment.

CDR3 loop: CASGRKGGGPSSTDTQYF. For the CDR3, the DNA is TGTGCCAGCGGGCGCAAGGGAGGAGGTCCCTCTAGCACAGATACGCAGTATTTT. V usage is TRBV13 and J usage is TRBJ2-3; D possibly corresponds to TRBD2 (6 bases). Germline V CDR1 and CDR2: PRHDT, FYEKMQ (reference sequence). This CDR3 is built from 18 residues. V dropped 8 bases and J dropped 0 bases, with 24 bases sitting between them.